The TCR beta chain described here comes from a study of blood T cell repertoires in COVID-19. Across the study: Samples came from the United States, Italy and Spain, spanning acute and convalescent COVID-19.

The Seattle site enrolled patients during active infection and followed them longitudinally. Only in-frame clones appear in the TCRdb table, and some are missing; sequencing was by immunoSEQ multiplex PCR. The sample holds 380,000 or so clones, roughly 90% seen once. After removal of 11 bases from V and 5 bases from J, the junction contained 7 bases not matched to a gene. Germline V gene sequence: CDR1 SNHLY, CDR2 FYNNEI. The CDR3 has 13 amino acids. The clonotype originates from a woman aged 60-75 years with COVID-19, enrolled during active disease. Material for sequencing was peripheral blood. The J gene is TRBJ2-2, the V gene TRBV2, with 8 bases identical to TRBD1. The CDR3: CASANRGTGELFF. The DNA for the CDR3 is TGTGCCTCCGCGAACAGGGGGACCGGGGAGCTGTTTTTT. Full variable domain (outside the CDR3, taken from reference TRBV2 and TRBJ2-2): EPEVTQTPSHQVTQMGQEVILRCVPISNHLYFYWYRQILGQKVEFLVSFYNNEISEKSEIFDDQFSVERPDGSNFTLKIRSTKLEDSAMYFCASANRGTGELFFGEGSRLTVL.